The text below deals with one TCR beta chain. This entry comes from a study of control samples from healthy donors and cancer patients. Trimming pared 2 bases from V and 6 bases from J, leaving 19 bases between. CDR1 LNHNV and CDR2 YYDKDF come from the germline V gene (reference sequence). The CDR3 loop spans 16 amino acids. The protocol was immunoSEQ multiplex PCR, while the TCRdb copy is restricted to in-frame clones and leaves out a portion. Counted here are 70,000 to 90,000 clones, roughly 94% occurring once; the ten biggest clones make up 4.8%. The sequence was collected from a woman aged 18-35 years in good health. This chain links TRBV15 with TRBJ1-2, with D maybe TRBD1 (6 bases). Input material: blood. CDR3 sequence: CATSRFSQAGVHGYTF. The DNA of the CDR3 is TGTGCCACCAGCAGATTCTCCCAAGCAGGGGTCCATGGCTACACCTTC.